These 20 T cell receptor beta chains were all obtained from the same sample, sequenced in a study of blood T cell repertoires in COVID-19. Clones were sequenced by immunoSEQ multiplex PCR, and TCRdb holds only the in-frame ones, with some missing. The table has under 170,000 clones, around 85% seen once; the top ten hold 2.5% to 4%. Sequences were obtained from peripheral blood. These receptors were collected from a man between 65 and 85 years old with acute or convalescent COVID-19.

The gene calls are TRBV7-9 and TRBJ2-7, with a tentative D call TRBD1 (6 bases). Between the trimmed V and J ends, which lost 2 bases and 3 bases, there was a span of 11 bases. The length of the CDR3 is 14 residues. Germline loops: CDR1 SEHNR, CDR2 FQNEAQ (reference sequence). The CDR3 reads CASSLQQGRYEQYF. Here the CDR3 DNA reads TGTGCCAGCAGCTTACAGCAGGGGCGCTACGAGCAGTACTTC.

This clone was counted between two and nine times. The V call is TRBV6-5, the J call TRBJ2-7, with 7 bases that match TRBD1. Germline V gene lookup returns CDR1 MNHEY and CDR2 SVGAGI. The CDR3 runs 14 residues. The V segment lost 5 bases and the J segment 2 bases; nucleotides outside the gene matches: 6. The CDR3 sequence: CASSRTGDTYEQYF. CDR3 DNA sequence: TGTGCCAGCAGTAGGACAGGTGACACCTACGAGCAGTACTTC.

This clone appeared a few times. The CDR3 spells CASSLPGQGGYQQYF. The CDR3 coding sequence is TGTGCCAGCAGCCTTCCGGGACAGGGGGGTTACCAGCAGTACTTC. The chain joins TRBV5-4 to TRBJ2-7; 11 nucleotides match TRBD1. Germline CDR1 is SGHNT and CDR2 is YYREEE (reference sequence). V shed 4 bases and J 8 bases; nucleotides not matched to a gene: 11. The CDR3 is 15 amino acids.

The chain employs TRBV5-8 and TRBJ1-5; a possible D gene is TRBD1 (5 bases). Deletions cut 0 bases from V and 0 bases from J, with 10 bases between. The length of the CDR3 is 16 residues. Germline V gene sequence: CDR1 SGHTS, CDR2 YDEGEE. CDR3 sequence reads: CASSLGAGNSNQPQHF. The CDR3 region has the DNA TGTGCCAGCAGCTTGGGGGCAGGGAATAGCAATCAGCCCCAGCATTTT.

The rearrangement uses TRBV6-5 and TRBJ1-2; TRBD1 matches 7 bases. This CDR3 region has 13 residues. V lost 4 bases to trimming and J lost 7 bases; unmatched junction nucleotides: 6. Germline V gene data show CDR1 as MNHEY and CDR2 as SVGAGI. The chain's CDR3 is CASSSGTDFGYTF. In DNA form, the CDR3 reads TGTGCCAGCAGTTCCGGGACAGACTTTGGCTACACCTTC.

This sequence joins TRBV2 and TRBJ2-5; TRBD2 agrees at 12 bases. V trimming: 1 base; J trimming: 7 bases; junction bases outside the gene matches: 13. The CDR3 sequence is 18 residues long. Germline V gene sequence: CDR1 SNHLY, CDR2 FYNNEI. The CDR3 is CASSEGLAGGPYRGTQYF. CDR3 in DNA: TGTGCCAGCAGTGAAGGTCTAGCGGGAGGGCCATATCGGGGGACCCAGTACTTC. The full variable domain, in which reference TRBV2 and TRBJ2-5 provide the parts outside the CDR3, is EPEVTQTPSHQVTQMGQEVILRCVPISNHLYFYWYRQILGQKVEFLVSFYNNEISEKSEIFDDQFSVERPDGSNFTLKIRSTKLEDSAMYFCASSEGLAGGPYRGTQYFGPGTRLLVL.

The V gene is TRBV14, the J gene TRBJ1-2; unclear D gene. The CDR3 is made up of 14 amino acids. Germline values: CDR1 SGHDN, CDR2 FVKESK. The V and J ends lost 0 bases and 3 bases respectively, with 8 bases between them. CDR3 sequence reads: CASSQDRRDYGYTF. The CDR3 DNA reads TGTGCCAGCAGCCAAGATCGAAGAGACTATGGCTACACCTTC.

The CDR3 DNA is TGTGCCAGCAGCGGAGGGACAGCCTACACAGATACGCAGTATTTT. Translation gives CASSGGTAYTDTQYF. The gene calls are TRBV7-3 and TRBJ2-3, with D maybe TRBD1 (7 bases). CDR3 length equals 15 residues. CDR1 SGHTA and CDR2 FQGTGA come from the germline V gene. The V and J ends lost 5 bases and 2 bases respectively, with 14 bases between them.

The chain is built from TRBV6-5 and TRBJ2-1; 7 nucleotides match TRBD2. The CDR3 runs to 15 residues. From germline, CDR1 is MNHEY and CDR2 SVGAGI. The V gene end was trimmed by 9 bases and the J gene end by 3 bases; junction bases not matched to a gene: 11. CDR3 in DNA: TGTGCCAGTCGTGGGGCTAGCGGCTTCTACAATGAGCAGTTCTTC. It codes for CASRGASGFYNEQFF.

This chain joins TRBV9 and TRBJ2-1; 9 bases match TRBD1. J gave up 5 bases and V 3 bases, and 3 bases lay outside the gene matches. This CDR3 region has 14 residues. Germline CDR1 is SGDLS and CDR2 is YYNGEE. CDR3 in amino acids: CASSGTGGHNEQFF. Here the CDR3 DNA reads TGTGCCAGCAGCGGAACAGGGGGCCACAATGAGCAGTTCTTC.

This chain uses TRBV5-8 with TRBJ1-5; D is unresolved. CDR1 is SGHTS and CDR2 is YDEGEE in the germline V gene. This CDR3 region has 14 residues. V was trimmed by 8 bases and J by 0 bases, leaving 12 bases between them. The CDR3 region has the DNA TGTGCCAGTCGCCGCGGGGTTAGCAATCAGCCCCAGCATTTT. Protein product: CASRRGVSNQPQHF. Full variable domain (remainder filled in from reference TRBV5-8 and TRBJ1-5): EAGVTQSPTHLIKTRGQQATLRCSPISGHTSVYWYQQALGLGLQFLLWYDEGEERNRGNFPPRFSGRQFPNYSSELNVNALELEDSALYLCASRRGVSNQPQHFGDGTRLSIL.

V is TRBV2 and J is TRBJ2-4; D possibly corresponds to TRBD2 (5 bases). CDR1 SNHLY and CDR2 FYNNEI come from the germline V gene. This CDR3 is built from 11 residues. Between the trimmed V and J ends, which lost 11 bases and 6 bases, there was a span of 11 bases. The CDR3 DNA reads as TGTGCCGGACTGATAGCAAACATTCAGTACTTC. Protein product: CAGLIANIQYF.

V is TRBV19 and J is TRBJ1-2, with TRBD1 matching 7 bases. Trimming cost V 3 bases and J 3 bases; bases outside gene matches: 7. The length of the CDR3 is 15 residues. The germline gives CDR1 LNHDA, CDR2 SQIVND (reference sequence). The CDR3: CASSIGTAGDYGYTF. In DNA form, the CDR3 reads TGTGCCAGTAGTATTGGGACAGCAGGGGACTATGGCTACACCTTC.

The DNA of the CDR3 is TGTGCCAGCAGTTTTCCGACTAGCGGGAGTAGGGGGTACAATGAGCAGTTCTTC. This codes for CASSFPTSGSRGYNEQFF. The rearrangement links TRBV6-2 or TRBV6-3 to TRBJ2-1; 12 nucleotides line up with TRBD2. V lost 4 bases to trimming and J lost 4 bases; unmatched junction nucleotides: 11. Germline CDR1 MNHEY, CDR2 SVGEGT. The CDR3 contains 18 residues.

This chain connects TRBV4-3 to TRBJ2-6, with D possibly TRBD2 on 5 matching bases. Germline CDR1 LGHNA, CDR2 YSLEER. V shed 4 bases and J shed 0 bases, with 7 bases lying between them. This CDR3 is 15 amino acids long. CDR3 sequence reads: CASSRAGSGANVLTF. The CDR3 region has the DNA TGCGCCAGCAGCCGGGCGGGCTCTGGGGCCAACGTCCTGACTTTC.

The chain joins TRBV6-2 or TRBV6-3 to TRBJ2-3; 11 bases are a match to TRBD2. The V segment lost 3 bases and the J segment 2 bases; nucleotides outside the gene matches: 4. The CDR3 is 16 amino acids. Germline CDR1 reads MNHEY; CDR2 reads SVGEGT. The CDR3, as DNA: TGTGCCAGCAGTTATCCGGGACTAGCGGACACAGATACGCAGTATTTT. This translates into CASSYPGLADTDTQYF.

The genes are TRBV9 and TRBJ2-3; TRBD1 might be the D (5 bases). This CDR3 comprises 15 residues. The germline V gene has CDR1 SGDLS and CDR2 YYNGEE. V was trimmed by 2 bases and J by 6 bases, leaving 16 bases between them. The CDR3 is CASSVFGRASDTQYF. The CDR3 DNA sequence: TGTGCCAGCAGCGTTTTCGGCAGGGCCTCGGATACGCAGTATTTT.

The chain combines TRBV28 with TRBJ1-1; D may be TRBD1 (5 bases). Germline assignment: CDR1 MDHEN and CDR2 SYDVKM. This CDR3 is 12 amino acids long. Trimming left V 4 bases short and J 5 bases short, with 8 bases between. In DNA, the CDR3 is TGTGCCAGCAGTTCTGGGGGGACTGAAGCTTTCTTT. Its translation: CASSSGGTEAFF.

V is TRBV29-1 and J is TRBJ1-2; D might be TRBD1 (6 bases). The CDR3 is 11 residues long. Germline values: CDR1 SQVTM, CDR2 ANQGSEA. Deletions cut 7 bases from V and 8 bases from J, with 14 bases between. This chain's CDR3 is CSGRGGEGYTF. The CDR3 region has the DNA TGCAGCGGCCGTGGGGGCGAGGGCTACACCTTC.

This chain uses TRBV3-1 (or the pseudogene TRBV3-2) with TRBJ2-7; possibly TRBD1 for D (5 bases). From germline, CDR1 is LGHDT and CDR2 YNNKEL (reference sequence). V dropped 0 bases and J dropped 3 bases, with 15 bases sitting between them. CDR3 length: 16 residues. The CDR3 DNA reads as TGTGCCAGCAGCCAAGATGGGTCCAGGGCGAGCTACGAGCAGTACTTC. Amino acid sequence: CASSQDGSRASYEQYF.